What follows are 2 T cell receptor beta chains derived from one specimen sequenced in a study of T cells in Graves' hyperthyroidism and ophthalmopathy (dated by TCRdb to between 2018 and 2021). Receptor libraries were prepared by multiplex PCR. Data came from an Illumina HiSeq 2000. TCR beta CDR3 regions were amplified from RNA transcripts. A first-round RT-PCR of the TCR CDR3 used the HTBI primer set with the Qiagen OneStep RT-PCR kit. TCRdb reworked the public reads: Q25 trimming with fastp, MiXCR clone assembly, productive beta chains retained. Every distinct CDR3 protein forms one entry, paired with its most common genes and DNA. In this sample the table shows hundreds of thousands of distinct CDR3 sequences, 14% of which occur a single time. Jointly, the top ten make up roughly a tenth of the sample. The sample comprised blood. The receptors stem from a woman between 18 and 29 years old with Graves' hyperthyroidism.

This clonotype has a handful of counts. The V gene is TRBV19, the J gene TRBJ1-1; D unclear. The V gene's germline CDR1 is LNHDA and CDR2 SQIVND (reference sequence). V shed 3 bases and J shed 8 bases, with 10 bases lying between them. CDR3 length: 12 residues. CDR3 bases: TGTGCCAGTAGTATGTGGGCAGGAGAAGCTTTCTTT. This gives the protein CASSMWAGEAFF.

This clonotype was counted many times. The chain employs TRBV12-3 or TRBV12-4 and TRBJ1-2; tentative D call: TRBD1 (5 bases). This CDR3 region has 17 residues. The V gene lost 2 bases and the J gene lost 4 bases, with 20 bases spanning the gap. CDR3 sequence (DNA): TGTGCCAGCAGTTTAAGTAGATCGACAGCTTCCCTCTATGGCTACACCTTC. Translated: CASSLSRSTASLYGYTF.